Listed here are 23 T cell receptor beta chains from one sample, sequenced in a study of OX40 agonist ivuxolimab in advanced cancers. Using immunoSEQ multiplex PCR, the repertoire was profiled, and TCRdb retains in-frame clones only, with some absent. The repertoire holds 50,000 to 75,000 clones, with about 89% as singletons. The input for sequencing was CD4+ or CD8+ T cells sorted from blood, taken in a trial of the OX40 agonist ivuxolimab. These receptor sequences come from an adult with an advanced solid tumor such as melanoma, head and neck, liver or kidney cancer.

The V and J genes are TRBV10-3 and TRBJ1-4, with D hard to call. With 7 bases removed from V and 5 bases from J, the gap between germline ends came to 8 bases. Looked up from germline, CDR1 is ENHRY and CDR2 is SYGVKD. There are 12 residues in the CDR3. The CDR3 region is CAIKGDNEKLFF. The CDR3 region has the DNA TGTGCCATCAAGGGTGACAATGAAAAACTGTTTTTT.

The V and J genes are TRBV30 and TRBJ2-3, with TRBD1 identical over 7 bases. Germline CDR1 reads GTSNPN; CDR2 reads SVGIG (reference sequence). Losses at the gene ends were 0 bases for V and 8 bases for J; bases not matched to a gene: 5. The CDR3 totals 13 residues. The CDR3: CAWSVRGPGTQYF. The CDR3 DNA is TGTGCCTGGAGTGTAAGGGGGCCAGGTACGCAGTATTTT.

The chain has TRBV12-5 and TRBJ1-1; tentatively, D is TRBD1 (5 bases). The germline V gene has CDR1 LGHNT and CDR2 FRNRAP. This CDR3 contains 16 residues. V was cut by 2 bases and J by 1 base, with 14 bases left in between. CDR3 coding DNA: TGTGCTAGTGGTTTGATAATTGGGGCAAGGAACACTGAAGCTTTCTTT. Encoded protein: CASGLIIGARNTEAFF.

The rearrangement links TRBV14 to TRBJ1-1, with D perhaps matching TRBD1 (5 bases). Germline CDR1 SGHDN, CDR2 FVKESK. Trimming removed 0 bases at V and 11 bases at J, with 16 bases between. The CDR3 sequence is 14 residues long. The CDR3 DNA reads TGTGCCAGCAGCCAAGACAGCAGGGTCGGGTTGGCTTTCTTT. It specifies CASSQDSRVGLAFF.

This chain connects TRBV7-2 to TRBJ2-5; 12 bases are shared with TRBD2. V gave up 5 bases and J gave up 2 bases; unmatched junction bases: 9. Germline V gives CDR1 SGHTA, CDR2 FQGNSA. CDR3 length equals 17 residues. CDR3 bases: TGTGCCAGCAGCCTCCACTCTAGCGGGGGGGCACAAGAGACCCAGTACTTC. Its translation: CASSLHSSGGAQETQYF.

The chain uses TRBV7-3 and TRBJ2-2; 12 bases fit TRBD2. V lost 0 bases to trimming and J lost 6 bases; unmatched junction nucleotides: 2. Germline lookup yields CDR1 SGHTA and CDR2 FQGTGA. The CDR3 sequence is 16 residues long. CDR3 sequence: CASSLTLAGGSGELFF. In DNA, the CDR3 is TGTGCCAGCAGCTTAACCCTAGCGGGAGGGTCCGGGGAGCTGTTTTTT.

This chain links TRBV30 with TRBJ2-5, with 12 positions matching TRBD2. The length of the CDR3 is 18 residues. Germline CDR1 GTSNPN, CDR2 SVGIG (reference sequence). V gave up 1 base and J gave up 7 bases; unmatched junction bases: 16. DNA of the CDR3: TGTGCCTGGAGTGCCCACGTACTAGCGGGGGGCCTCGGTGTGACCCAGTACTTC. Amino acid sequence: CAWSAHVLAGGLGVTQYF. The entire variable domain, with the rest obtained from reference TRBV30 and TRBJ2-5, is as follows: SQTIHQWPATLVQPVGSPLSLECTVEGTSNPNLYWYRQAAGRGLQLLFYSVGIGQISSEVPQNLSASRPQDRQFILSSKKLLLSDSGFYLCAWSAHVLAGGLGVTQYFGPGTRLLVL.

This chain joins TRBV19 and TRBJ2-7; possible D gene TRBD1, 5 bases. Trimming took 5 bases from V and 0 from J, leaving 14 bases between them. CDR1 and CDR2 (germline): LNHDA, SQIVND (reference sequence). The CDR3 is 15 amino acids. As DNA, the CDR3 is TGTGCCAGTAGTCGCAATGGACACGGCTCCTACGAGCAGTACTTC. Protein sequence: CASSRNGHGSYEQYF.

The rearrangement uses TRBV7-8 and TRBJ2-3; D is undetermined. V was shortened by 2 bases and J by 2 bases, with 14 bases between the two germline ends. This CDR3 has 16 amino acids. In germline, CDR1 is SGHVS, CDR2 FQNEAQ. CDR3 nucleotides: TGTGCCAGCAGCTTAAGGGTACAACCCCCCACAGATACGCAGTATTTT. It is translated as CASSLRVQPPTDTQYF.

The rearrangement uses TRBV29-1 and TRBJ2-1; possibly TRBD1 for D (5 bases). This CDR3 is 13 amino acids long. V was clipped by 5 bases and J by 13 bases, with 21 bases between them. The V gene's germline CDR1 is SQVTM and CDR2 ANQGSEA. The CDR3 here is CSVQPQGSQIQFF. The CDR3 bases are TGCAGCGTTCAGCCCCAGGGATCCCAGATCCAGTTCTTC.

The chain couples TRBV4-2 to TRBJ2-6; D unclear. The germline V and J ends were trimmed by 5 bases and 0 bases, with 14 bases remaining between them. CDR1 is LGHNA, CDR2 YNFKEQ, per germline. CDR3 length: 17 amino acids. In nucleotides, the CDR3 is TGTGCCAGCAGCTTCAGACCCCAGTCCTCTGGGGCCAACGTCCTGACTTTC. Residues: CASSFRPQSSGANVLTF.

The rearrangement joins TRBV25-1 to TRBJ1-2, with D uncertain. Germline lookup yields CDR1 MGHDK and CDR2 SYGVNS. The ends were cut back, 1 base at V and 8 bases at J, with 14 bases in the middle. The CDR3 consists of 14 residues. CDR3 bases: TGTGCCAGCAGTGAATTATCCAGGTCAAGAGGCTACACCTTC. This sequence encodes CASSELSRSRGYTF.

The chain has TRBV7-2 and TRBJ1-2; the D is unclear. Trimming removed 1 base at V and 2 bases at J, with 8 bases between. Germline V gene sequence: CDR1 SGHTA, CDR2 FQGNSA. The CDR3 sequence is 14 residues long. The CDR3 bases are TGTGCCAGCAGCTTAGAGCCCGTCAACTATGGCTACACCTTC. Its translation is CASSLEPVNYGYTF.

The chain has TRBV2 and TRBJ2-5, with D uncertain. The CDR3 sequence is 11 residues long. Germline-derived CDR1 and CDR2 are SNHLY and FYNNEI. Trimming took off 4 bases at V and 3 bases at J, with 3 bases between the two ends. CDR3 residues: CASSVEETQYF. DNA for the CDR3: TGTGCCAGCAGTGTCGAAGAGACCCAGTACTTC.

The rearrangement links TRBV2 to TRBJ1-1; D remains ambiguous. Germline assignment: CDR1 SNHLY and CDR2 FYNNEI. This CDR3 spans 14 amino acids. The V and J ends lost 2 bases and 5 bases respectively, with 12 bases between them. CDR3 region: CASSEHSRRTEAFF. CDR3 nucleotide sequence: TGTGCCAGCAGTGAACACTCAAGGCGGACTGAAGCTTTCTTT.

The chain recombines TRBV6-1 with TRBJ2-6; D is unclear. From germline, CDR1 is MNHNS and CDR2 SASEGT. V was clipped by 4 bases and J by 0 bases, with 7 bases between them. The CDR3 sequence is 15 residues long. CDR3: CASSVFDSGANVLTF. The CDR3 DNA reads as TGTGCCAGCAGTGTGTTCGACTCTGGGGCCAACGTCCTGACTTTC.

The chain joins TRBV4-1 to TRBJ2-1; 7 bases map to TRBD2. Trimming at V came to 3 bases and at J to 2 bases, leaving 7 bases not matched to a gene. The germline V gene encodes CDR1 MGHRA and CDR2 YSYEKL. The CDR3 extends over 16 amino acids. CDR3 sequence reads: CASSQAGLSTYNEQFF. As DNA, the CDR3 is TGCGCCAGCAGCCAGGCGGGACTAAGCACCTACAATGAGCAGTTCTTC.

This chain links TRBV5-5 with TRBJ2-3; perhaps TRBD2 as D (6 bases). The CDR3 covers 16 residues. The germline V and J ends were trimmed by 4 bases and 1 base, with 16 bases remaining between them. Germline V gene data show CDR1 as SGHKS and CDR2 as YYEKEE (reference sequence). As DNA, the CDR3 is TGTGCCAGCAGCCTGCGGGACTTAATTCGCACAGATACGCAGTATTTT. Protein product: CASSLRDLIRTDTQYF.

In regard to this clone: The sample has other DNA sequences that encode this CDR3 too. The chain joins TRBV5-6 to TRBJ2-3; 7 nucleotides match TRBD2. This CDR3 is built from 15 residues. Germline trimming cut 4 bases from V and 2 bases from J; bases unmatched to any gene: 7. Germline assignment: CDR1 SGHDT and CDR2 YYEEEE. The CDR3 region is CASSRLADSTDTQYF. In DNA form, the CDR3 reads TGTGCCAGCAGCCGGCTAGCGGACTCCACAGATACGCAGTATTTT.

This chain connects TRBV5-1 to TRBJ2-5; the D gene is possibly TRBD2 (6 bases). There are 14 residues in the CDR3. Germline CDR1 is SGHRS and CDR2 is YFSETQ. Trimming cost V 4 bases and J 0 bases, with 10 bases left between them. CDR3 protein: CASSPGANQETQYF. CDR3 nucleotides: TGCGCCAGCAGCCCGGGAGCCAACCAAGAGACCCAGTACTTC.

V and J are TRBV10-3 and TRBJ1-3; 8 bases match TRBD1. V shed 0 bases, J shed 4 bases, and the junction held 8 bases outside the gene matches. The CDR3 has 17 amino acids. Germline CDR1 ENHRY, CDR2 SYGVKD. Here the CDR3 DNA reads TGTGCCATCAGTGAGTCTTCTTGGACAGGGACAGGAAACACCATATATTTT. Translated, it gives CAISESSWTGTGNTIYF.

The chain couples TRBV27 to TRBJ1-6; D is unclear. The CDR3 runs 15 residues. The V gene lost 2 bases and the J gene lost 7 bases, with 12 bases spanning the gap. Germline CDR1 and CDR2: MNHEY and SMNVEV (reference sequence). CDR3 protein: CASSLEGTRNSPLHF. The CDR3 DNA reads as TGTGCCAGCAGTTTAGAGGGTACAAGGAATTCACCCCTCCACTTT.

This clone showed up just once. The V and J genes are TRBV7-8 and TRBJ2-2, with D possibly TRBD2 on 7 matching bases. The germline gives CDR1 SGHVS, CDR2 FQNEAQ. V was trimmed by 4 bases and J by 0 bases, leaving 21 bases between them. The CDR3 totals 19 residues. In DNA, the CDR3 is TGTGCCAGCAGCTCTACGGCGGGGGCAGCTCATCCGAACACCGGGGAGCTGTTTTTT. This translates into CASSSTAGAAHPNTGELFF.